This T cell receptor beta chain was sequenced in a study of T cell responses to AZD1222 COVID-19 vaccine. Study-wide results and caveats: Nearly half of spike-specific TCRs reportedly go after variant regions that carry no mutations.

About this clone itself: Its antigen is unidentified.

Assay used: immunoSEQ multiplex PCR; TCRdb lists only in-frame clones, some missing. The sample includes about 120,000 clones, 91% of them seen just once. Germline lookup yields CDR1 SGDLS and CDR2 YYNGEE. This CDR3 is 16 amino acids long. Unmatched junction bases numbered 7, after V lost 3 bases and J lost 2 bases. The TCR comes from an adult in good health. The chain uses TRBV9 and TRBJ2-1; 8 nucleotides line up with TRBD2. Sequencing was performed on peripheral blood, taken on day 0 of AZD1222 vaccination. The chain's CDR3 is CASSAGGLATYNEQFF. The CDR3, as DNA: TGTGCCAGCAGCGCGGGCGGACTAGCAACCTACAATGAGCAGTTCTTC.